The clone carrying this TCR beta chain was seen at least ten times. Its cognate antigen is unknown. Amplified TCR beta CDR3 regions came from RNA transcripts. An initial round of RT-PCR targeting the TCR CDR3 relied on the HTBI primer set. TCRdb redid the calling of the multiplex PCR reads with MiXCR, one entry per CDR3 protein. The table has some 560,000 distinct CDR3 sequences, 12% to 15% seen once. This sample was taken from a study of T cells in Graves' hyperthyroidism and ophthalmopathy. Study background: The initial diagnosis was the point when peripheral blood was collected, ahead of any treatment. Study conclusions and caveats: Most thyroid clonotypes that were expanded above 0.001 also turned up in blood.

Fresh peripheral blood, approximately 10 ml, was the source of the PBMCs. V trimming: 2 bases; J trimming: 2 bases; junction bases outside the gene matches: 14. This CDR3 comprises 19 residues. Germline CDR1 is KGHDR and CDR2 is SFDVKD. Sequencing input: blood. This TCR was sampled from a woman aged 40 to 50 with Graves' hyperthyroidism. The chain recombines TRBV24-1 with TRBJ2-3; 8 bases are a match to TRBD1. The CDR3 DNA sequence: TGTGCCACCAGTGATTCCTTAAGTATAGGGACAGGCCCCACAGATACGCAGTATTTT. Translating gives CATSDSLSIGTGPTDTQYF.